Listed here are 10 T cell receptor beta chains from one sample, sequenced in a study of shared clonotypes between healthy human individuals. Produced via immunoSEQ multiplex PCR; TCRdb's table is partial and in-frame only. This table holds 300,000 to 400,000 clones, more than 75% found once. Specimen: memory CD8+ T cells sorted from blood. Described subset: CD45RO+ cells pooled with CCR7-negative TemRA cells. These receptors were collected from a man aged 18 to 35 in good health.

DNA of the CDR3: TGTGCCACCGGACGGGTAGACCCCTACGAGCAGTACTTC. It translates to CATGRVDPYEQYF. J is TRBJ2-7 and V is TRBV18; D ambiguous. The CDR3 loop spans 13 amino acids. Germline V gene data show CDR1 as KGHSH and CDR2 as LQKENI. The germline V and J ends were trimmed by 10 bases and 2 bases, with 15 bases remaining between them.

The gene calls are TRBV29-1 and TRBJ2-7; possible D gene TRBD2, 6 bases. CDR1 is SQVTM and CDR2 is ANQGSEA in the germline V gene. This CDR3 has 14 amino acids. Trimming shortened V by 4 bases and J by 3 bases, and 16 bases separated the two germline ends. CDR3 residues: CSVAPGGDFYEQYF. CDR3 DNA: TGCAGCGTTGCCCCAGGAGGGGATTTCTACGAGCAGTACTTC.

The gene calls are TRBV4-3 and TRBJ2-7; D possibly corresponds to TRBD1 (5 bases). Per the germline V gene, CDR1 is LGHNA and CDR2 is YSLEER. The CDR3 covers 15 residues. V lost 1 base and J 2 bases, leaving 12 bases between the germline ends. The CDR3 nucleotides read TGCGCCAGCAGCCAAGGGCAGGGCATAACCTACGAGCAGTACTTC. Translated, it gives CASSQGQGITYEQYF.

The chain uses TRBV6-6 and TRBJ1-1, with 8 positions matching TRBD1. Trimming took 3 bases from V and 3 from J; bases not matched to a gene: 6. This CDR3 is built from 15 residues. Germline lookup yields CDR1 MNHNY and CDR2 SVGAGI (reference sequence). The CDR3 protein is CASSYNQGAYTEAFF. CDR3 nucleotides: TGTGCCAGCAGTTATAATCAGGGGGCATACACTGAAGCTTTCTTT.

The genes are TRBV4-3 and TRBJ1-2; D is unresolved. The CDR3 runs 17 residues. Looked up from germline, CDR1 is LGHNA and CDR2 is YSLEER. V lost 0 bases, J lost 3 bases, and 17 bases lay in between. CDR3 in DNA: TGCGCCAGCAGCCAAGAATTTATGAGGGAAGGAGACTATGGCTACACCTTC. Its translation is CASSQEFMREGDYGYTF.

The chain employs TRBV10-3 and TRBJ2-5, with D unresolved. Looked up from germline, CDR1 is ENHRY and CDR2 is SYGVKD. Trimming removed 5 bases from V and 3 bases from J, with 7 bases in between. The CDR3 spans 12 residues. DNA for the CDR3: TGTGCCATCAGTAAGAAAGAAGAGACCCAGTACTTC. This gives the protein CAISKKEETQYF.

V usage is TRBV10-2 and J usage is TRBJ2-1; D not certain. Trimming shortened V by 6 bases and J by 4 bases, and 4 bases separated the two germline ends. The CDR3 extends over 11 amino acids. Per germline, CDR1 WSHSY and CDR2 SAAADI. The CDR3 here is CASRGYNEQFF. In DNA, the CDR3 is TGCGCCAGCAGAGGATACAATGAGCAGTTCTTC.

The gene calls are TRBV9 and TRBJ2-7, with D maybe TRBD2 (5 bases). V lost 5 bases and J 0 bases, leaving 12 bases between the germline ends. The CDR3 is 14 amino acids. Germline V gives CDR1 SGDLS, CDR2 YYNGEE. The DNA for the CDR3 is TGTGCCAGCAGTTCTATTGGGAGCTCCTACGAGCAGTACTTC. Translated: CASSSIGSSYEQYF.

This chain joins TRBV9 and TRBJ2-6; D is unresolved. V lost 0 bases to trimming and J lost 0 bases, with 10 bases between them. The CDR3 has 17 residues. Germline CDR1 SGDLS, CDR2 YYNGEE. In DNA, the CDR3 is TGTGCCAGCAGCGTAGGGACGGTGAGCTCTGGGGCCAACGTCCTGACTTTC. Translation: CASSVGTVSSGANVLTF. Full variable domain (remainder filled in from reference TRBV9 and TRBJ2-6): DSGVTQTPKHLITATGQRVTLRCSPRSGDLSVYWYQQSLDQGLQFLIQYYNGEERAKGNILERFSAQQFPDLHSELNLSSLELGDSALYFCASSVGTVSSGANVLTFGAGSRLTVL.

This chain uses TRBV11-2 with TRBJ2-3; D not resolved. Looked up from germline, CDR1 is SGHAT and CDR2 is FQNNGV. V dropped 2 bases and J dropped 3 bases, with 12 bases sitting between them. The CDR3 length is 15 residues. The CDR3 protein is CASSLHLVSTDTQYF. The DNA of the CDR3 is TGTGCCAGCAGCTTACACCTAGTCTCAACAGATACGCAGTATTTT.